A selection of T cell receptor beta chains follows, all from one sample in a study of identical twins. In TCRdb, the 5' RACE reads were re-called with MiXCR into one record per CDR3 protein. The sample lists a few hundred thousand distinct CDR3 sequences, about 13% seen once, with 0.98% in the top ten. The sample also formed part of further work on yellow fever vaccine responses in identical twins.

Sequencing was done on a sample of CD4+ T cells sorted from blood. Receptors were obtained from a woman in her late teens or twenties in good health. Each CDR3 is given with its conserved first and last residue.

v_call,j_call,cdr3_aa
TRBV5-1,TRBJ2-7,CASSAAGTASYEQYF
TRBV12-3/TRBV12-4,TRBJ2-2,CASRAQGRGPGELFF
TRBV6-2/TRBV6-3,TRBJ2-3,CASSRETLAERTDTQYF
TRBV27,TRBJ2-1,CASSHGQPSSYNEQFF
TRBV27,TRBJ2-3,CASRPVGGRHTDTQYF
TRBV7-9,TRBJ2-7,CASSLGLESVQYF
TRBV7-9,TRBJ1-1,CASTDRGMNTEAFF
TRBV3-1,TRBJ1-1,CASSDVVRGGTEAFF
TRBV2,TRBJ2-1,CAGGTGFNEQFF
TRBV10-3,TRBJ2-5,CAAGPQETQYF
TRBV20-1,TRBJ1-2,CSARVLRQGQNYGYTF
TRBV3-1,TRBJ2-1,CASSQEKILARGNEQFF
TRBV20-1,TRBJ2-5,CSADSRTSMKTQYF
TRBV3-1,TRBJ1-1,CASSQSNGMNTEAFF